What follows describes a single T cell receptor (beta chain). Its antigen remains unknown. In this CDR3 the conserved last residue, phenylalanine or tryptophan, is missing, so a read error is likely. The data were taken from a study of response to subunit inactivated influenza vaccine. Study observations and caveats: Authors suggested each seasonal flu vaccination may recruit only limited numbers of new T cells.

Each CDR3 protein gets one entry after TCRdb re-called the RT-PCR reads with MiXCR. The sample has roughly 500,000 distinct CDR3 sequences; 20% to 25% are singletons. With 5 bases clipped from V and 7 bases from J, the junction kept 12 bases outside the gene matches. The CDR3 has 16 amino acids. CDR1 and CDR2 from the germline V gene are KGHDR and SFDVKD. These same data were also listed under a study on T cells expressing NK-cell markers. That work adds: UMI-tagged 5'RACE template switching yielded the TCR beta cDNA. HCMV seropositivity marked seven of the eight sequenced donors; one was seronegative. T cells sorted in several experiments were restricted to alpha-beta TCR T cells by an anti-gamma-delta TCR antibody.

This rearrangement joins TRBV24-1 to TRBJ2-1; 8 bases align to TRBD2. The material sequenced was CD4+ T cells sorted from PBMCs, taken less than 13 days after vaccination. The receptor comes from a man aged 50-59 years who received an inactivated influenza vaccine. This chain's CDR3 is CATSATGGPPGNEQFI. In nucleotides, the CDR3 is TGTGCCACCAGTGCCACGGGAGGGCCGCCGGGGAATGAGCAGTTCATC.